Presented here are 18 T cell receptor beta chains from one specimen sequenced in a study of blood T cell repertoires in COVID-19. Method: immunoSEQ multiplex PCR; TCRdb's copy keeps in-frame clones and lacks some. The sample includes roughly 300,000 clones, roughly 85% of them seen just once. Sequencing was performed on peripheral blood. The source is a woman aged 50 to 60 who had recovered from COVID-19.

The rearrangement uses TRBV12-3 or TRBV12-4 and TRBJ1-1, with unresolved D. V lost 2 bases and J lost 4, with 5 bases in between. The CDR3 is 12 amino acids. The CDR3 region has the DNA TGTGCCAGCAGTTTAATTAGCACTGAAGCTTTCTTT. This encodes CASSLISTEAFF.

Concerning this clone: Other DNA sequences in this specimen translate into the identical CDR3. The CDR3 DNA follows: TGTGCCAGTAGTATCTTAGGGCAGGGTGGATCACCCCTCCACTTT. As protein: CASSILGQGGSPLHF. The chain joins TRBV19 to TRBJ1-6; TRBD1 might be the D (5 bases). V lost 3 bases, J lost 10 bases, and 16 bases lay in between. Germline V CDR1 and CDR2: LNHDA, SQIVND (reference sequence). This CDR3 region has 15 residues.

The V call is TRBV4-2, the J call TRBJ1-2; D may be TRBD1 (5 bases). The CDR3 has 16 residues. The V end was cut by 1 base, the J end by 2 bases, with 14 bases between. Germline V gene sequence: CDR1 LGHNA, CDR2 YNFKEQ. The chain's CDR3 is CASSQVETDQNYGYTF. The DNA of the CDR3 is TGTGCCAGCAGCCAAGTAGAGACAGACCAGAACTATGGCTACACCTTC.

The V and J genes are TRBV27 and TRBJ2-2; 9 nucleotides agree with TRBD1. This CDR3 spans 15 amino acids. J lost 4 bases, V lost 7 bases, and 7 bases had no gene match. The germline gives CDR1 MNHEY, CDR2 SMNVEV (reference sequence). The DNA of the CDR3 is TGTGCCAGCAAGACAGGGGGAGCGTCCACCGGGGAGCTGTTTTTT. It is translated as CASKTGGASTGELFF.

The genes are TRBV9 and TRBJ2-1; 13 bases are a match to TRBD2. Per the germline V gene, CDR1 is SGDLS and CDR2 is YYNGEE. This CDR3 contains 15 residues. V trimming: 4 bases; J trimming: 7 bases; junction bases outside the gene matches: 5. This CDR3 is CASSPGTSGMNEQFF. CDR3 coding DNA: TGTGCCAGCAGCCCAGGGACTAGCGGGATGAATGAGCAGTTCTTC. The full variable domain, its missing parts supplied by reference TRBV9 and TRBJ2-1, is DSGVTQTPKHLITATGQRVTLRCSPRSGDLSVYWYQQSLDQGLQFLIQYYNGEERAKGNILERFSAQQFPDLHSELNLSSLELGDSALYFCASSPGTSGMNEQFFGPGTRLTVL.

This clone was seen a handful of times. The chain recombines TRBV7-2 with TRBJ2-7; no clear D. Between the trimmed V and J ends, which lost 5 bases and 6 bases, there was a span of 14 bases. There are 13 residues in the CDR3. Germline V gene sequence: CDR1 SGHTA, CDR2 FQGNSA. This CDR3 reads CASSPSPYLEQYF. In nucleotides, the CDR3 is TGTGCCAGCAGCCCGTCGCCCTATCTCGAGCAGTACTTC.

The J gene is TRBJ2-3, the V gene TRBV30; 9 bases line up with TRBD2. The V gene end was trimmed by 2 bases and the J gene end by 0 bases; junction bases not matched to a gene: 9. The CDR3 has 17 residues. The V gene's germline CDR1 is GTSNPN and CDR2 SVGIG (reference sequence). CDR3 DNA: TGTGCCTGGAGTAGGGCGGGGGGGCCCCTTAGCACAGATACGCAGTATTTT. Protein: CAWSRAGGPLSTDTQYF.

The chain links TRBV6-2 or TRBV6-3 to TRBJ2-1; 8 nucleotides line up with TRBD1. The CDR3 consists of 13 residues. V lost 5 bases and J lost 6; bases outside the gene matches: 3. Germline V lookup: CDR1 MNHEY, CDR2 SVGEGT. In nucleotides, the CDR3 is TGTGCCAGCAGTCTCGGACAGGGCAATGAGCAGTTCTTC. It yields the protein CASSLGQGNEQFF.

The V gene is TRBV4-3, the J gene TRBJ1-5, with TRBD1 as a possible D gene (5 bases). The CDR3 spans 14 residues. V lost 4 bases and J lost 0, with 7 bases in between. The germline gives CDR1 LGHNA, CDR2 YSLEER. The CDR3 coding sequence is TGCGCCAGCAGCCCGGGACTTAGCAATCAGCCCCAGCATTTT. It translates to CASSPGLSNQPQHF.

As DNA, the CDR3 is TGTGCCAGCACCCTCGGGAGCGGGGGGGGGTACGAGCAGTACTTC. Amino acid sequence: CASTLGSGGGYEQYF. The chain has TRBV9 and TRBJ2-7; 10 nucleotides agree with TRBD2. The CDR3 sequence is 15 residues long. V shed 6 bases, J shed 4 bases, and the junction held 10 bases outside the gene matches. Germline V gene lookup returns CDR1 SGDLS and CDR2 YYNGEE.

This rearrangement joins TRBV5-1 to TRBJ2-3; maybe TRBD1 (6 bases). Germline CDR1 SGHRS, CDR2 YFSETQ. Trimming shortened V by 7 bases and J by 1 base, and 10 bases separated the two germline ends. This CDR3 comprises 13 residues. Here the CDR3 reads CASGRTGTDTQYF. Written as DNA, the CDR3 is TGCGCCAGCGGCAGGACAGGCACAGATACGCAGTATTTT.

The chain joins TRBV27 to TRBJ2-7; TRBD2 matches 9 bases. Germline CDR1 is MNHEY and CDR2 is SMNVEV (reference sequence). Trimming at V came to 3 bases and at J to 3 bases, leaving 3 bases not matched to a gene. This CDR3 contains 14 residues. This chain's CDR3 is CASSFAGGDYEQYF. CDR3 nucleotides: TGTGCCAGCAGTTTTGCGGGAGGGGACTACGAGCAGTACTTC.

The rearrangement uses TRBV7-2 and TRBJ1-4; 11 bases map to TRBD1. Trimming took 2 bases from V and 10 from J; bases not matched to a gene: 3. The CDR3 length is 14 residues. From germline, CDR1 is SGHTA and CDR2 FQGNSA. CDR3 sequence reads: CASSLPGTGGKLFF. The CDR3 region has the DNA TGTGCCAGCAGCTTACCCGGGACAGGGGGAAAACTGTTTTTT.

On this clone: Other DNA sequences in the same sample also yield this CDR3. The V gene is TRBV18, the J gene TRBJ2-5; 10 nucleotides match TRBD2. CDR3 length: 15 amino acids. J gave up 1 base and V 6 bases, and 5 bases lay outside the gene matches. CDR1 and CDR2 (germline): KGHSH, LQKENI. The CDR3 spells CASSLRTSGQETQYF. The DNA for the CDR3 is TGTGCCAGCTCCCTGAGGACTAGCGGCCAAGAGACCCAGTACTTC.

The chain links TRBV7-8 to TRBJ1-5; D unclear. The CDR3 sequence is 14 residues long. V was cut by 3 bases and J by 4 bases, with 10 bases left in between. Per germline, CDR1 SGHVS and CDR2 FQNEAQ. In nucleotides, the CDR3 is TGTGCCAGCAGCTTCAGCGATGTGAATCAGCCCCAGCATTTT. It translates to CASSFSDVNQPQHF.

The chain uses TRBV27 and TRBJ1-3; D is ambiguous. The CDR3 runs to 15 residues. Germline CDR1 is MNHEY and CDR2 is SMNVEV (reference sequence). V lost 5 bases, J lost 0 bases, and 11 bases lay in between. CDR3 sequence: CASSVTASSGNTIYF. The CDR3 DNA sequence: TGTGCCAGCAGTGTCACAGCAAGCTCTGGAAACACCATATATTTT.

V gene TRBV16 combines with J gene TRBJ1-3; D call uncertain. CDR1 is KGHSY and CDR2 is FQNENV in the germline V gene. CDR3 length equals 16 residues. Trimming removed 2 bases from V and 0 bases from J, with 11 bases in between. The CDR3 protein is CASSQLPGNSGNTIYF. The DNA of the CDR3 is TGTGCCAGCAGCCAACTGCCGGGGAACTCTGGAAACACCATATATTTT.

The chain's CDR3 is CASSPAGTSGTGELFF. The CDR3 coding sequence is TGTGCCAGCTCACCGGCCGGGACTAGCGGGACCGGGGAGCTGTTTTTT. V gene TRBV18 combines with J gene TRBJ2-2; 12 bases line up with TRBD2. Germline CDR1 and CDR2: KGHSH and LQKENI. Germline trimming cut 3 bases from V and 5 bases from J; bases unmatched to any gene: 4. The CDR3 runs to 16 residues. The full variable domain, rest sourced from reference TRBV18 and TRBJ2-2, is NAGVMQNPRHLVRRRGQEARLRCSPMKGHSHVYWYRQLPEEGLKFMVYLQKENIIDESGMPKERFSAEFPKEGPSILRIQQVVRGDSAAYFCASSPAGTSGTGELFFGEGSRLTVL.